This T cell receptor (beta chain) was obtained from a study of blood T cell repertoires in COVID-19. Looking at the study overall: Spain, Italy and the United States supplied samples that represented acute and convalescent COVID-19.

Some clones are missing from TCRdb's copy, which holds only in-frame ones; the method was immunoSEQ multiplex PCR. Counted here are approximately 190,000 clones, 75% to 85% occurring once; the ten biggest clones make up 5.5% to 8.5%. The sequence was obtained from a man aged 55 to 69 with acute or convalescent COVID-19. Sequencing used peripheral blood.

This CDR3 is CASSYQGAKGYTF. The CDR3 DNA is TGTGCCAGCAGTTACCAGGGGGCGAAAGGCTACACCTTC. V usage is TRBV6-5 and J usage is TRBJ1-2, with TRBD1 matching over 8 bases. CDR1 is MNHEY and CDR2 is SVGAGI in the germline V gene. The V and J ends lost 2 bases and 8 bases, in that order; junction bases with no gene match: 4. The CDR3 runs to 13 residues.